This T cell receptor (beta chain) emerged from a study of blood T cells in healthy people across ages. V was cut by 3 bases and J by 6 bases, with 6 bases left in between. CDR1 is DFQATT, CDR2 SNEGSKA, per germline (reference sequence). The CDR3 consists of 11 residues. The count of this clonotype is one. Using a J-beta primer mix together with a sample-barcoded 5' primer, a second PCR was run for roughly 6 to 12 cycles. TCRdb re-derived calls from the 5' RACE reads in MiXCR, one entry per CDR3 protein. This table holds around 790,000 distinct CDR3 sequences, roughly 44% found once. Source material: blood. The rearrangement uses TRBV20-1 and TRBJ2-1; D call uncertain. This clonotype was sampled from a man in his 60s in good health. The CDR3 DNA sequence: TGCAGTGCTAGGACCTGCAATGAGCAGTTCTTC. This encodes CSARTCNEQFF.